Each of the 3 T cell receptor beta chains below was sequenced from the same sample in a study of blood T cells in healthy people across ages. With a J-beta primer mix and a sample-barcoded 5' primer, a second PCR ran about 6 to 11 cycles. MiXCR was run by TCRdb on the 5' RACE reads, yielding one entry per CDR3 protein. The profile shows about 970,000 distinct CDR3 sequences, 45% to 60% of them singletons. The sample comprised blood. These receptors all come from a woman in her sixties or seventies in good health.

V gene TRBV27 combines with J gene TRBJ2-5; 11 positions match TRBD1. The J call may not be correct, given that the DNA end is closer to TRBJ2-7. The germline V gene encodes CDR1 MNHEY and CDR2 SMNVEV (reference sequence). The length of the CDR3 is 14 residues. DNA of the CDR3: TGTGCCAGCAGTACCACCGGGACAGGGGGCGAGCAGTACTTC. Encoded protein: CASSTTGTGGEQYF.

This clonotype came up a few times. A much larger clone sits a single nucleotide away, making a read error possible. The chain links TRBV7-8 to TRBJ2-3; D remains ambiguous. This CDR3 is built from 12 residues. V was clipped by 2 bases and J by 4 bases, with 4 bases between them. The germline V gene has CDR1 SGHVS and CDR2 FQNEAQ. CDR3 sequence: CASSLLPDTQYF. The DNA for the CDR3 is TGTGCCAGCAGCTTACTCCCAGATACGCAGTATTTT.

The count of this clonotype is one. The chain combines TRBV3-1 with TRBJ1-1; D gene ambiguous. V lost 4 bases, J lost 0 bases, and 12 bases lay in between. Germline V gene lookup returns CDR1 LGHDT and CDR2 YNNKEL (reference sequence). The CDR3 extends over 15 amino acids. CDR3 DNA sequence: TGTGCCAGCAGCCCACACGTGGAAATGAACACTGAAGCTTTCTTT. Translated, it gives CASSPHVEMNTEAFF.